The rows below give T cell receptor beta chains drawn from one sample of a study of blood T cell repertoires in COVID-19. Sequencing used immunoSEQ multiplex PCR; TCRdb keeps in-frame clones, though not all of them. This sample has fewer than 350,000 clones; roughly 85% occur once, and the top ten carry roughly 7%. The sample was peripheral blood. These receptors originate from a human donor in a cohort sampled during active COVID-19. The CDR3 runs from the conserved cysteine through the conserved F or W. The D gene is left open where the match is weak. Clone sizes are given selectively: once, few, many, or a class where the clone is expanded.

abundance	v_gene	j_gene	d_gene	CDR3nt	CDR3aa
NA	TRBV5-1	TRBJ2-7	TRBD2	TGCGCCAGCAGCCAAACTGGGACCGGGAGGCCCTACGAGCAGTACTTC	CASSQTGTGRPYEQYF
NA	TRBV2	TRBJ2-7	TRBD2	TGTGCCAGCAGACCCAGACTAGCGGGGGGCCCCTTCGACGAGCAGTACTTC	CASRPRLAGGPFDEQYF
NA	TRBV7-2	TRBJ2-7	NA	TGTGCCAGCAGCTTACACCGGGAATCCTACGAGCAGTACTTC	CASSLHRESYEQYF
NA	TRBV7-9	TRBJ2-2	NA	TGTGCCAGCAGCTTACAGGGGACCACCGGGGAGCTGTTTTTT	CASSLQGTTGELFF
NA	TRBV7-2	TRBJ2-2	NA	TGTGCCAGCAGCTTATCATTCCAGGGCCACAGGGAGCTGTTTTTT	CASSLSFQGHRELFF
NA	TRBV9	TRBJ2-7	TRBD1	TGTGCCAGCTCGCCTTTGACAGGGTGGTACGAGCAGTACTTC	CASSPLTGWYEQYF
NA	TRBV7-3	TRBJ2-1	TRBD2	TGTGCCAGCAGCTTAAACGGACTAGCGGGAGCCAATGAGCAGTTCTTC	CASSLNGLAGANEQFF
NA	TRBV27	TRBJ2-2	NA	TGTGCCAGCAGCCTAAGGGGGAGAAAGGGAGGGAGGAAAACCGGGGAGCTGTTTTTT	CASSLRGRKGGRKTGELFF
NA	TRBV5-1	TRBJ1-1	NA	TGCGCCAGCAGGCCGACCGGGGATCACACTGAAGCTTTCTTT	CASRPTGDHTEAFF
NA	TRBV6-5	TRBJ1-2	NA	TGTGCCAGCACCGATTTGGGCCGCTATGGCTACACCTTC	CASTDLGRYGYTF
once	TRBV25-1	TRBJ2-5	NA	TGTGCCAGCAGTGAACCTATCGACACCCAAGAGACCCAGTACTTC	CASSEPIDTQETQYF
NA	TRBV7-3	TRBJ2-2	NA	TGTGCCAGCACCCAGGGGAACACCGGGGAGCTGTTTTTT	CASTQGNTGELFF
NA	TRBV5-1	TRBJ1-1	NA	TGCGCCAGCAGCAGTACCGGTTCTGAAGCTTTCTTT	CASSSTGSEAFF
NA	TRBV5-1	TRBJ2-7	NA	TGCGCCAGCAGCCCTCCTAATGTAGTCTCCTACGAGCAGTACTTC	CASSPPNVVSYEQYF
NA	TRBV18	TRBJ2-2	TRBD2	TGTGCCAGCTCACCAACAAGCGGGGGGGCCTTCACCGGGGAGCTGTTTTTT	CASSPTSGGAFTGELFF
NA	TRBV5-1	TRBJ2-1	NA	TGCGCCAGCAGCTTGAGGGAGATAAGCTCCTACAATGAGCAGTTCTTC	CASSLREISSYNEQFF
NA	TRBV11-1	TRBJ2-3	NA	TGTGCCAGCAGCTTACGTCGTGTCGGGGAAGATACGCAGTATTTT	CASSLRRVGEDTQYF
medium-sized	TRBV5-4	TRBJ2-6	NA	TGTGCCAGCAGCCCGACGGACAGGTCTAGCGCTGGGGCCAACGTCCTGACTTTC	CASSPTDRSSAGANVLTF
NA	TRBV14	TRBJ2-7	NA	TGTGCCAGCAGCCAAGCCCTCTCCCTCGAGCAGTACTTC	CASSQALSLEQYF
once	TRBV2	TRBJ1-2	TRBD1	TGTGCCCTGCTTAGGGGGCGCTTAAACGGCTACACCTTC	CALLRGRLNGYTF
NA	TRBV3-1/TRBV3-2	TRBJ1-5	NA	TGTGCCAGCAGCCAAGGGAGAAATCAGCCCCAGCATTTT	CASSQGRNQPQHF
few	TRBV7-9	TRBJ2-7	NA	TGTGCCAGCAGTTCCCTAGACGAGCAGTACTTC	CASSSLDEQYF
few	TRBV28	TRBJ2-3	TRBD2	TGTGCCAGCAGTTTGGGAGCGGGGGCACGCACAGATACGCAGTATTTT	CASSLGAGARTDTQYF
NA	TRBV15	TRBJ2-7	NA	TGTGCCACCAGCAGAGATCTTCCGGACAGCCTATACGAGCAGTACTTC	CATSRDLPDSLYEQYF
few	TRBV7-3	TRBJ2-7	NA	TGTGCCAGCAGCCCCTCGACAGATTCCTACGAGCAGTACTTC	CASSPSTDSYEQYF
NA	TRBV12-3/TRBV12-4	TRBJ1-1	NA	TGTGCCAGCAGAGTAGACAGGAACACTGAAGCTTTCTTT	CASRVDRNTEAFF
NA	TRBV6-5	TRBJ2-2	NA	TGTGCCAGCAGCCCCGGGTTCGCGAACACCGGGGAGCTGTTTTTT	CASSPGFANTGELFF
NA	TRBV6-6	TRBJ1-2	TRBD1	TGTGCCAGCAGCGATGGGACAGGGACTTCGAGGGGCTACACCTTC	CASSDGTGTSRGYTF
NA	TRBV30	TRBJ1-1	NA	TGTGCCTGGAGTCGTCAGGGGAACACTGAAGCTTTCTTT	CAWSRQGNTEAFF
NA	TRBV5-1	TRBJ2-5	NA	TGCGCCAGCAGCCTCCAAGAGACCCAGTACTTC	CASSLQETQYF
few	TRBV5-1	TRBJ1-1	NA	TGCGCCAGCAGCTTAGGTGCGGGGGATACTGAAGCTTTCTTT	CASSLGAGDTEAFF
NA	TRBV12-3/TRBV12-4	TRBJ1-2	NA	TGTGCCAGCAGTTTATCCAGGGTTGATGGCTACACCTTC	CASSLSRVDGYTF
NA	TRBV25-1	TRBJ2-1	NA	TGTGCCAGCAGCGAGACCGGGATCGAGCAGTTCTTC	CASSETGIEQFF
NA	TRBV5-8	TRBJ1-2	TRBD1	TGTGCCAGCACCGCGCCGGGACAGGATGAACTAATCTATGGCTACACCTTC	CASTAPGQDELIYGYTF
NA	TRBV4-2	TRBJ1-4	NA	TGTGCCAGCAGCCAACCCCACGGGACGGGAGATGAAAAACTGTTTTTT	CASSQPHGTGDEKLFF
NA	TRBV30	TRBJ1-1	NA	TGTGCCTGGACGAGGGGACAATTCAACACTGAAGCTTTCTTT	CAWTRGQFNTEAFF
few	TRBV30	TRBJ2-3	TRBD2	TGTGCCTGGAAACCCGGGACTAGCGGGATCACAGATACGCAGTATTTT	CAWKPGTSGITDTQYF